The entry that follows covers one T cell receptor (beta chain) sequence. Its antigen is as yet unknown. Naive CD8 cells lacked CD45RO and underwent positive selection for CCR7, leaving out terminally differentiated effector memory CD45RA+ cells. These data originate in a study of shared clonotypes between healthy human individuals. General observations from the study: Non-shared clonotypes had lower generation probabilities than those shared by all four donors. Sharing of clonotypes among donors was expected to vary with sequencing depth. The small donor group covered limited genetic and exposure diversity.

TCRdb's copy holds only in-frame clones and misses some; the assay was immunoSEQ multiplex PCR. The table includes 750,000 to 1,000,000 clones, roughly 92% detected once. The origin of this receptor is a man younger than 40 in good health. The material sequenced was naive CD8+ T cells sorted from blood.

The CDR3 region is CASSQGASIYEQFF. CDR3 nucleotide sequence: TGCGCCAGCAGCCAAGGGGCGAGTATCTATGAGCAGTTCTTC. V gene TRBV4-1 combines with J gene TRBJ2-1; no clear D gene. Germline V CDR1 and CDR2: MGHRA, YSYEKL. V shed 1 base and J shed 8 bases, with 12 bases lying between them. This CDR3 has 14 residues.